This is a list of T cell receptor beta chains from one sample in a study of shared clonotypes between healthy human individuals. TCRdb keeps only in-frame clones here, not all; method: immunoSEQ multiplex PCR. Here the sample spans more than 500,000 clones, approximately 95% being singletons. The sequencing sample was made of naive CD4+ T cells sorted from blood. These receptors were taken from a woman aged 30 to 39 in good health. The CDR3 runs from the conserved cysteine through the conserved F or W. The D gene is left open where the match is weak. Size is stated for part of the rows, as once, few or many counts, or as a class when the clone is expanded.

>TRBJ1-2|.|TRBV28|.
TGTGCCAGCAGTTTGGGGACGGTCTATGGCTACACCTTC
CASSLGTVYGYTF
>TRBJ2-7|TRBD2|TRBV2|.
TGTGCCAGCAGCCGCCTAACTAGCGGAGGAACCTACGAGCAGTACTTC
CASSRLTSGGTYEQYF
>TRBJ1-2|.|TRBV19|.
TGTGCCAGTTCTCGGGGGGATTCTATCTATGGCTACACCTTC
CASSRGDSIYGYTF
>TRBJ1-1|.|TRBV6-5|.
TGTGCCAGCAGCCCCACAGAGAACACTGAAGCTTTCTTT
CASSPTENTEAFF
>TRBJ2-7|.|TRBV18|.
TGTGCCAGCTCAATTAGCGACTACGAGCAGTACTTC
CASSISDYEQYF
>TRBJ2-1|.|TRBV29-1|.
TGCAGCGTTGATACAGACCGGACTGGAGGAGGACTTCTCTACAATGAGCAGTTCTTC
CSVDTDRTGGGLLYNEQFF
>TRBJ1-1|.|TRBV28|.
TGTGCCAGCAGTTCGTTCGTAACAGGGTGGAACACTGAAGCTTTCTTT
CASSSFVTGWNTEAFF
>TRBJ2-3|.|TRBV7-2|once
TGTGCCAGCAGCGACAGGCTAAAGGGCACAGATACGCAGTATTTT
CASSDRLKGTDTQYF
>TRBJ2-7|.|TRBV7-9|.
TGTGCCAGCAGAGAGACGGCTAGCTCCTACGAGCAGTACTTC
CASRETASSYEQYF
>TRBJ2-7|TRBD1|TRBV27|.
TGTGCCAGCAGACGACAGGGGACTGTCTACGAGCAGTACTTC
CASRRQGTVYEQYF
>TRBJ2-7|.|TRBV18|.
TGTGCCAGCTCACCAACGGGGAGCTCCTACGAGCAGTACTTC
CASSPTGSSYEQYF
>TRBJ2-7|.|TRBV28|.
TGTGCCAGCAGTCCAACACAGGGAGGGGCCTACGAGCAGTACTTC
CASSPTQGGAYEQYF
>TRBJ2-1|.|TRBV6-6|.
TGTGCCAGCAGTTACTCGAGCGAGAGCAAATTACAGTTCTTC
CASSYSSESKLQFF
>TRBJ2-7|TRBD1|TRBV28|.
TGTGCCAGCAGGGGACAGGGACGTACCTACGAGCAGTACTTC
CASRGQGRTYEQYF
>TRBJ1-5|.|TRBV27|.
TGTGCCGAAACTTCGGGGGTCGGAAATCAGCCCCAGCATTTT
CAETSGVGNQPQHF
>TRBJ2-5|.|TRBV29-1|.
TGCAGCGTTGCCAGCGGGGAGACCCAGTACTTC
CSVASGETQYF
>TRBJ2-7|.|TRBV25-1|once
TGTGCCACCCTCGGGGAGATTGACTACGAGCAGTACTTC
CATLGEIDYEQYF
>TRBJ1-2|.|TRBV27|.
TGTGCCAGCAGTTTATCGGTGGCGCCGGGCTATGGCTACACCTTC
CASSLSVAPGYGYTF
>TRBJ1-4|TRBD1|TRBV14|.
TGTGCCAGCAGCCGAACATTCGGGACAGCTGATGAAAAACTGTTTTTT
CASSRTFGTADEKLFF
>TRBJ1-1|TRBD1|TRBV7-9|.
TGTGCCAGCAGCAAGCGTACAGGGGGCTCAGTCATGAACACTGAAGCTTTCTTT
CASSKRTGGSVMNTEAFF
>TRBJ2-5|.|TRBV18|.
TGTGCCAGCTCGCAGCGAGAGCAAGAGACCCAGTACTTC
CASSQREQETQYF
>TRBJ2-7|.|TRBV6-5|.
TGTGCCAGCAGTTCCCTCGGGACACTAAACTACGAGCAGTACTTC
CASSSLGTLNYEQYF
>TRBJ1-5|.|TRBV6-1|.
TGTGCCAGCAGCGATTCGACGATGTTCAATCAGCCCCAGCATTTT
CASSDSTMFNQPQHF
>TRBJ2-5|.|TRBV9|.
TGTGCCAGCAGCGTAGGTTACGGATACCAAGAGACCCAGTACTTC
CASSVGYGYQETQYF
>TRBJ2-7|.|TRBV4-2|.
TGTGCCAGCAGCCAAGCGGAGGTGGACTATTCCTACGAGCAGTACTTC
CASSQAEVDYSYEQYF
>TRBJ1-1|.|TRBV10-1|.
TGCGCCAGTTCAACTACCTTGAACACTGAAGCTTTCTTT
CASSTTLNTEAFF
>TRBJ2-1|TRBD2|TRBV6-5|once
TGTGCCAGCAGCCCTAGCGGGAGGGGTTACAATGAGCAGTTCTTC
CASSPSGRGYNEQFF
>TRBJ2-1|TRBD2|TRBV5-6|.
TGTGCCAGCAGCCAAAGCGGGAGGGCCGGCAATGAGCAGTTCTTC
CASSQSGRAGNEQFF
>TRBJ2-1|TRBD2|TRBV6-1|.
TGTGCCAGCAGTGAAGGACTAGCGGGATTCAATGAGCAGTTCTTC
CASSEGLAGFNEQFF
>TRBJ1-1|.|TRBV5-1|.
TGCGCCAGCAGCTTGGCCAGGGTGGGGAGCACTGAAGCTTTCTTT
CASSLARVGSTEAFF
>TRBJ1-1|.|TRBV10-1|.
TGCGCCAGCAGTGCAGGGACGCGGGCTTTCTTT
CASSAGTRAFF
>TRBJ2-3|.|TRBV28|once
TGTGCCAGCACCCAAATCGATACGCAGTATTTT
CASTQIDTQYF
>TRBJ1-1|.|TRBV14|.
TGTGCCAGCAGCCACGACAGGTTTGGGGAGGTTGGCACTGAAGCTTTCTTT
CASSHDRFGEVGTEAFF
>TRBJ1-4|TRBD1|TRBV19|.
TGTGCCAGTAGGGTACAGGGGGCCTCGGAAAAACTGTTTTTT
CASRVQGASEKLFF
>TRBJ2-7|.|TRBV10-1|.
TGCGCCAGCAGTGGTACCGGGACACCCTCCTACGAGCAGTACTTC
CASSGTGTPSYEQYF
>TRBJ2-7|.|TRBV15|once
TGTGCCACCAGCAGACCGAGGGGGTACGAGCAGTACTTC
CATSRPRGYEQYF
>TRBJ2-1|.|TRBV14|once
TGTGCCAGCACCCCAGCCTGGAGCGAGGACGGCAATGAGCAGTTCTTC
CASTPAWSEDGNEQFF
>TRBJ1-2|.|TRBV7-6|.
TGTGCCAGCAGTCCCACATGGGGGGGCTACACCTTC
CASSPTWGGYTF
>TRBJ2-1|.|TRBV18|once
TGTGCCAGCTCACCAGTGGGGGGAGTCGTCCATGAGCAGTTCTTC
CASSPVGGVVHEQFF
>TRBJ1-5|.|TRBV19|few
TGTGCCAGTAATGAGGTGGATCAGCCCCAGCATTTT
CASNEVDQPQHF